These T cell receptor beta chains were read from a single sample in a study of Graves' ophthalmopathy and Graves' hyperthyroidism. TCRdb reprocessed the multiplex PCR reads via MiXCR and lists one record per CDR3 protein. The data contain about 500,000 distinct CDR3 sequences, about two fifths of them singletons. The sample consisted of peripheral blood or thyroid tissue (not recorded which). The receptor set was obtained from an adult man with Graves' hyperthyroidism. The CDR3 runs from the conserved cysteine through the conserved F or W.

j_call v_call cdr3_aa
TRBJ1-4 TRBV4-2 CASSPQGNEKLFF
TRBJ2-1 TRBV20-1 CSASTSYNEQFF
TRBJ1-4 TRBV7-6 CASSLGAGGGWSEKLFF
TRBJ2-2 TRBV25-1 CASSLGLAGTNTGGLFF
TRBJ1-1 TRBV29-1 CSVEWDRVGTEAFF
TRBJ2-2 TRBV20-1 CSAQGAGTGELFF
TRBJ1-2 TRBV7-9 CASSLYQQGTNYGYTF
. TRBV5-1 CASSLAQGVNEQFF
TRBJ1-4 TRBV10-3 CASSWARGREKLFF
TRBJ1-5 TRBV12-5 CASGQGRPQHF